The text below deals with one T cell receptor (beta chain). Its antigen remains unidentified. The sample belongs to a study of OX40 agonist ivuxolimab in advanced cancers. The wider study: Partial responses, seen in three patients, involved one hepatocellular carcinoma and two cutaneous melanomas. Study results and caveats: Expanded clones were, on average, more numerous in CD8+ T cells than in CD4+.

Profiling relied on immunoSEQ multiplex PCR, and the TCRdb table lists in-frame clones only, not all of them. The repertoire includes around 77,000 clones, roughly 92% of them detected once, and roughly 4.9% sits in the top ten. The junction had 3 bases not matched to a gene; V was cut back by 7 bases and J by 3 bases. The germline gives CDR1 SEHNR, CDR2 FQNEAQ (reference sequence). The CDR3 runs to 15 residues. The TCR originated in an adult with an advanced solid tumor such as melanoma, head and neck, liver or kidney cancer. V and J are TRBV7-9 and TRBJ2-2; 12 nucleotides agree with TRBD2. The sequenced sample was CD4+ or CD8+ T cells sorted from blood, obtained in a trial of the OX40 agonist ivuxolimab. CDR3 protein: CASKPSGRDTGELFF. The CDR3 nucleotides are TGTGCCAGCAAGCCTAGCGGGAGGGACACCGGGGAGCTGTTTTTT.